This T cell receptor beta chain was observed in a study of blood T cells in healthy people across ages. General study findings and limits: Without sorted subsets, naive and antigen-experienced compartments could not be conclusively compared. TCR beta diversity correlated strongly with naive T cell percentage.

This clonotype is a singleton in its sample. Its specificity is not known. Germline CDR1 reads MNHEY; CDR2 reads SVGEGT. This CDR3 comprises 16 residues. V shed 2 bases, J shed 7 bases, and the junction held 8 bases outside the gene matches. The use of a sample-barcoded 5' primer and a J-beta primer mix characterized a second PCR of 7 to 11 cycles. Researchers report that a template-switch adaptor with 12 random nucleotides tagged each cDNA molecule. TCRdb processed the 5' RACE reads anew with MiXCR; each CDR3 protein has one entry. Among about 670,000 distinct CDR3 sequences listed, approximately 40% were seen once.

This receptor was taken from a man of 80 years or more in good health. J is TRBJ2-1 and V is TRBV6-2 or TRBV6-3; TRBD1 matches at 10 bases. Sequencing was performed on blood. DNA for the CDR3: TGTGCCAGCAGTTACCTGACAGGGGGCCCTCATAATGAGCAGTTCTTC. Translation: CASSYLTGGPHNEQFF.